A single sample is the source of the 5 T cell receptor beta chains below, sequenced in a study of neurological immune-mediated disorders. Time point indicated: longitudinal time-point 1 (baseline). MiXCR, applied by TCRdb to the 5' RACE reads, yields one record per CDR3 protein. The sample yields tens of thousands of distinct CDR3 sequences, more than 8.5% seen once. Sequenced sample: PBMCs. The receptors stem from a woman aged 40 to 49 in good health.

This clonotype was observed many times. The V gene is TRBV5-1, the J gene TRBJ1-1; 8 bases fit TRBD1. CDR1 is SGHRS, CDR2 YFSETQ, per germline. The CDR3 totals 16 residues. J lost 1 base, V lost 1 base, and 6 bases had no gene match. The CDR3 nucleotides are TGCGCCAGCAGCTTGTCGGTTGGACAGGGGAACACTGAAGCTTTCTTT. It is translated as CASSLSVGQGNTEAFF.

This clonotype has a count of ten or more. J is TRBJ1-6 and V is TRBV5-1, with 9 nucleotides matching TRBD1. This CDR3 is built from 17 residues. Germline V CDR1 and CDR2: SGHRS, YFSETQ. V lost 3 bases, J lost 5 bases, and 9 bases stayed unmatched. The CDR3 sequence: CASSSVYRGPNNSPLHF. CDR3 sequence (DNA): TGCGCCAGCAGCTCCGTATACAGGGGGCCGAATAATTCACCCCTCCACTTT.

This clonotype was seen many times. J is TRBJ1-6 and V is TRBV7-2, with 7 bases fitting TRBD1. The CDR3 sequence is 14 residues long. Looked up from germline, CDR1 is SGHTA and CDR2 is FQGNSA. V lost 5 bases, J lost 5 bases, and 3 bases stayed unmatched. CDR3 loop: CASSPGTDNSPLHF. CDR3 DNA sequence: TGTGCCAGCAGCCCAGGGACAGATAATTCACCCCTCCACTTT.

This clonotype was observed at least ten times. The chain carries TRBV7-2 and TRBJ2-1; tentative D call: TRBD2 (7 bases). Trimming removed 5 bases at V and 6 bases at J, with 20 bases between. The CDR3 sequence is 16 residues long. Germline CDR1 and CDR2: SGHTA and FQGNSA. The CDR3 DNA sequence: TGTGCCAGCAGCCCACGGTGGGGGGGGGCTACCAATGAGCAGTTCTTC. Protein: CASSPRWGGATNEQFF.

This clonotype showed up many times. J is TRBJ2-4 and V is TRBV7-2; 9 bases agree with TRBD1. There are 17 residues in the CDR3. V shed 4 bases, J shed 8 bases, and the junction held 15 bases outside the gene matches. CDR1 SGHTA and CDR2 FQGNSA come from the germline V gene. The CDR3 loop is CASSYNPQGAVGDIQYF. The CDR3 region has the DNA TGTGCCAGCAGCTATAACCCACAGGGGGCCGTAGGCGACATTCAGTACTTC.